This T cell receptor (beta chain) was captured by sequencing in a study of T cell changes during pregnancy in multiple sclerosis (dated by TCRdb to about 2019). At the level of the whole study: The study looked at changes in the T cell repertoire across pregnancy in women with multiple sclerosis.

The protocol used for the library was the immunoSEQ multiplex PCR assay. TCRdb provides this immuneACCESS table in a form limited to in-frame rearrangements. Some clones are lacking; in checked studies, under half of them reflect an unresolved V gene, and why the rest are absent is not known. The sample records 80,000 to 130,000 clones, around nine tenths of which are singletons. The ten biggest clones cover around 1.2% of the sample. Remarks on this clone: Its cognate antigen has yet to be identified. The input lacks base qualities; no much larger clone sits a single base away.

Taken from the germline V gene, the CDR1 and CDR2 loops are SGHTA and FQGNSA. V is cut by 5 bases and J by 11 bases, and the space between the germline ends is 18 bases. Including the terminal cysteine and phenylalanine, the CDR3 comprises 13 residues. Here the CDR3 DNA is all that survives: 39 bases in frame from base 1. The chain joins TRBV7-2 to TRBJ1-1, with the D segment identity uncertain. The sequenced sample was peripheral blood, obtained in the second trimester of pregnancy. This sequence originates from a female donor with multiple sclerosis, enrolled in a pregnancy study. The base sequence is TGTGCCAGCAGCCTAGATCCTCCACGAGCGGCTTTCTTT. Its protein is CASSLDPPRAAFF.